This T cell receptor (beta chain) emerged from a study of T cell changes during pregnancy in multiple sclerosis. V lost 4 bases to trimming and J lost 2 bases, with 10 bases between them. The CDR3 covers 13 residues. Germline V CDR1 and CDR2: SGHNT, YYREEE (reference sequence). TCRdb keeps only in-frame clones here, not all; method: immunoSEQ multiplex PCR. The sample has 55,000 to 80,000 clones; about 90% are singletons. This specimen consisted of peripheral blood, obtained after pregnancy. This chain uses TRBV5-4 with TRBJ2-7; D call uncertain. The sequence was obtained from a female donor in good health, enrolled as a control in a pregnancy study. In nucleotides, the CDR3 is TGTGCCAGCAGCCGAGGTTTGGCCTACGAGCAGTACTTC. This sequence encodes CASSRGLAYEQYF.